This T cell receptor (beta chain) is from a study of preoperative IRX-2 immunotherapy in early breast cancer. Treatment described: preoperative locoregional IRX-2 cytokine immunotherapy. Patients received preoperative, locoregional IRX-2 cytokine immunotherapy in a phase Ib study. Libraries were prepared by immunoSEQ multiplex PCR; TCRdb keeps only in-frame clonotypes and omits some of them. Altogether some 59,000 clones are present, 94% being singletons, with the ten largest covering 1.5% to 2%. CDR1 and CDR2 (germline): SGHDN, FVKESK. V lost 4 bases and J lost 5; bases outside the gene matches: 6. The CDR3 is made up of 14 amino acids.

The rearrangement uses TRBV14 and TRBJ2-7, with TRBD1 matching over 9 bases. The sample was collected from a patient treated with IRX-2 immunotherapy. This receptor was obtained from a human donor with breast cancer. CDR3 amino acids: CASSLGQGFNEQYF. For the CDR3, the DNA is TGTGCCAGCAGCCTCGGACAGGGGTTCAACGAGCAGTACTTC.